The 20 T cell receptor beta chains below come from one sample, sequenced in a study of monozygotic twins with inflammatory bowel disease. TCRdb re-called the 5' RACE reads and shows each CDR3 protein once, DNA omitted. Its table records about 380,000 distinct CDR3 sequences. Sequencing input: blood. These TCRs come from a human donor with ulcerative colitis or Crohn's disease, or a healthy co-twin of an affected twin (not recorded which).

V and J are TRBV4-2 and TRBJ2-3; the D call of TRBD2 rests on TCRdb alone, since no DNA is present to check it. Germline V lookup: CDR1 LGHNA, CDR2 YNFKEQ. This CDR3 is built from 17 residues. The CDR3 here is CASSLHPATSNTDTQYF.

The V and J genes are TRBV3-1 and TRBJ1-2; TCRdb proposes TRBD1, but this gene call is untestable without DNA. Germline V gene data show CDR1 as LGHDT and CDR2 as YNNKEL (reference sequence). The CDR3 is made up of 14 amino acids. The CDR3 protein is CASSRTGVNYGYTF.

The chain couples TRBV5-4 to TRBJ2-1; without DNA, the TCRdb call of TRBD1 cannot be checked. The CDR3 loop spans 18 amino acids. The germline CDR1 and CDR2 sequences are SGHNT and YYREEE (reference sequence). The CDR3 loop is CASSPEGGGGLNYNEQFF. Looking up the rest from reference TRBV5-4 and TRBJ2-1 gives the full variable domain: ETGVTQSPTHLIKTRGQQVTLRCSSQSGHNTVSWYQQALGQGPQFIFQYYREEENGRGNFPPRFSGLQFPNYSSELNVNALELDDSALYLCASSPEGGGGLNYNEQFFGPGTRLTVL.

The chain combines TRBV20-1 with TRBJ1-5; TCRdb's D call, TRBD1, is unchecked because there is no DNA. The CDR3 has 14 amino acids. Germline values: CDR1 DFQATT, CDR2 SNEGSKA (reference sequence). This chain's CDR3 is CSARSWDSSGPQHF.

The chain couples TRBV5-1 to TRBJ2-7; TCRdb gives TRBD2 as the D gene, but with no DNA this cannot be confirmed. CDR3 length: 17 amino acids. Germline V gives CDR1 SGHRS, CDR2 YFSETQ. The CDR3 is CASSGGVGGYLSYEQYF. The full variable domain, completed using reference TRBV5-1 and TRBJ2-7, is KAGVTQTPRYLIKTRGQQVTLSCSPISGHRSVSWYQQTPGQGLQFLFEYFSETQRNKGNFPGRFSGRQFSNSRSEMNVSTLELGDSALYLCASSGGVGGYLSYEQYFGPGTRLTVT.

The chain joins TRBV20-1 to TRBJ1-1; TCRdb designates TRBD1, a call that cannot be tested without DNA. Per germline, CDR1 DFQATT and CDR2 SNEGSKA (reference sequence). The CDR3 runs to 14 residues. CDR3: CSASARGRGTEAFF.

The J gene is TRBJ2-1, the V gene TRBV12-3 or TRBV12-4; TCRdb names TRBD1, which stays unverified in the absence of DNA. The CDR3 is 15 residues long. The CDR3 is CASSPGTGFEDEQFF.

The chain combines TRBV6-5 with TRBJ2-7. Germline V lookup: CDR1 MNHEY, CDR2 SVGAGI. CDR3 length equals 13 residues. CDR3 protein: CASSYSDRKWQYF.

The J gene is TRBJ2-3, the V gene TRBV7-2; checking the TCRdb D call of TRBD1 is not possible without DNA. The CDR3 consists of 16 residues. Germline V CDR1 and CDR2: SGHTA, FQGNSA. CDR3 loop: CASSLGDRRSTDTQYF.

The chain links TRBV19 to TRBJ1-1; the D gene TCRdb calls, TRBD1, cannot be checked with no DNA. Germline CDR1 LNHDA, CDR2 SQIVND (reference sequence). The CDR3 runs to 16 residues. This CDR3 is CASSLFQGRGNTEAFF.

The chain uses TRBV7-9 and TRBJ2-7; TCRdb gives TRBD1 as the D gene, but with no DNA this cannot be confirmed. The CDR3 sequence is 11 residues long. The germline gives CDR1 SEHNR, CDR2 FQNEAQ (reference sequence). The CDR3 sequence: CASSWAGEQYF.

The chain is built from TRBV6-5 and TRBJ1-5. CDR3 length: 16 amino acids. Germline-derived CDR1 and CDR2 are MNHEY and SVGAGI. The CDR3 reads CASISGGIYSNQPQHF.

The V and J genes are TRBV4-2 and TRBJ2-3; TCRdb selects TRBD2, and the lack of DNA leaves this call unchecked. Germline CDR1 reads LGHNA; CDR2 reads YNFKEQ. The CDR3 is made up of 18 amino acids. The CDR3 loop is CASSQALAGARDTDTQYF.

The gene calls are TRBV20-1 and TRBJ2-7; TCRdb gives TRBD1 as the D gene, but with no DNA this cannot be confirmed. This CDR3 is built from 13 residues. CDR1 and CDR2 from the germline V gene are DFQATT and SNEGSKA (reference sequence). CDR3 region: CSARRQGEYEQYF.

V gene TRBV7-2 combines with J gene TRBJ1-5. The CDR3 sequence is 15 residues long. Germline values: CDR1 SGHTA, CDR2 FQGNSA. The CDR3 sequence: CASSNDKNSNQPQHF.

The CDR3 spells CATSDLTGGAESYNEQFF. This chain joins TRBV24-1 and TRBJ2-1; TCRdb calls TRBD1, which cannot be checked without DNA. Germline-derived CDR1 and CDR2 are KGHDR and SFDVKD. This CDR3 region has 18 residues.

This rearrangement joins TRBV11-2 to TRBJ1-2; TCRdb picks TRBD1, but there is no DNA to check that call. Looked up from germline, CDR1 is SGHAT and CDR2 is FQNNGV. CDR3 length: 15 amino acids. The CDR3 sequence is CASSLDLAGGHGYTF.

The chain has TRBV5-1 and TRBJ1-6. Germline V gives CDR1 SGHRS, CDR2 YFSETQ. This CDR3 has 14 amino acids. CDR3 residues: CASSLPGVNSPLHF.

The rearrangement joins TRBV24-1 to TRBJ1-2; TCRdb's D gene call, TRBD1, goes unchecked for lack of DNA. Germline V gene lookup returns CDR1 KGHDR and CDR2 SFDVKD. The CDR3 runs to 18 residues. The CDR3 spells CATRELGQDNTANYGYTF.

V usage is TRBV12-3 or TRBV12-4 and J usage is TRBJ1-4; TCRdb proposes TRBD1, but this gene call is untestable without DNA. CDR3 size: 16 residues. CDR3 loop: CASISGTGTTNEKLFF.